A selection of T cell receptor beta chains follows, all from one sample in a study of blood T cell repertoires in COVID-19. Here immunoSEQ multiplex PCR was the method, and the copy in TCRdb shows in-frame clones only, minus some. Counted here are around 300,000 clones, 88% occurring once; the ten biggest clones make up roughly 9.1%. The sample consisted of peripheral blood. All receptors come from a man between 18 and 29 years old with active or convalescent COVID-19. Each CDR3 is given with its conserved first and last residue. Each record gives: CDR3 length, V gene, J gene, CDR3 protein.

15	TRBV7-6	TRBJ2-7	CASSPEAGGPYEQYF
14	TRBV10-3	TRBJ1-2	CAISDTQGLGIYTF
15	TRBV5-1	TRBJ1-6	CASSFGSRYNSPLHF
17	TRBV7-9	TRBJ1-3	CASSLIGQGHSGNTIYF
15	TRBV11-2	TRBJ2-5	CASSLGGGGLETQYF
16	TRBV2	TRBJ2-7	CASRAGTGLSSYEQYF
12	TRBV29-1	TRBJ1-1	CSVPGRETEAFF
17	TRBV6-2/TRBV6-3	TRBJ1-6	CASSYAGTGLHNSPLHF
18	TRBV19	TRBJ1-5	CASTLRAGGETSNQPQHF
14	TRBV5-1	TRBJ1-1	CASSLTRGRTEAFF
15	TRBV6-5	TRBJ1-6	CASSYSNQGNSPLHF
12	TRBV12-3/TRBV12-4	TRBJ2-7	CASSRLDYEQYF
12	TRBV7-9	TRBJ1-1	CASSFRAPEAFF
15	TRBV11-2	TRBJ2-7	CASSLTAGGAYEQYF
17	TRBV5-1	TRBJ2-1	CASSSGVLGGGGNEQFF
16	TRBV4-3	TRBJ2-3	CASSQRARTRPDTQYF
14	TRBV19	TRBJ1-1	CASSQTGFDTEAFF
15	TRBV5-1	TRBJ1-6	CASSFGAGDESPLHF
14	TRBV2	TRBJ2-7	CASQDRGSSYEQYF
15	TRBV21-1	TRBJ1-3	CASRKKGGSGNTIYF
19	TRBV7-2	TRBJ1-1	CASSLVAGAAPTLNTEAFF
16	TRBV10-3	TRBJ2-3	CAISSGLAGGTDTQYF